Each of the 16 T cell receptor beta chains below was sequenced from the same sample in a study of shared clonotypes between healthy human individuals. This table comes from immunoSEQ multiplex PCR, and its TCRdb copy is limited to in-frame clones, with some not included. The data show about 2 million clones, roughly 95% seen once. Material: naive CD4+ T cells sorted from blood. Stated subset: CD45RA+ positively selected. The receptors shown here come from a man aged 18 to 30 in good health.

In nucleotides, the CDR3 is TGTGCCAGCAGTTCTCGGCGGACTACTGAAGCTTTCTTT. It is translated as CASSSRRTTEAFF. V usage is TRBV6-5 and J usage is TRBJ1-1; D not certain. CDR3 length equals 13 residues. CDR1 is MNHEY, CDR2 SVGAGI, per germline. V dropped 4 bases and J dropped 5 bases, with 11 bases sitting between them.

This clone was seen just once. The chain joins TRBV5-1 to TRBJ2-3, with D perhaps assigned TRBD1 or TRBD2 (5 bases each). V was clipped by 0 bases and J by 4 bases, with 9 bases between them. CDR1 and CDR2 (germline): SGHRS, YFSETQ. This CDR3 spans 14 amino acids. The CDR3 bases are TGCGCCAGCAGCTTGGCCCAGGGACCAGATACGCAGTATTTT. Translated, it gives CASSLAQGPDTQYF.

J is TRBJ1-6 and V is TRBV5-1; D uncertain. Germline CDR1 is SGHRS and CDR2 is YFSETQ. V lost 5 bases to trimming and J lost 3 bases, with 6 bases between them. This CDR3 is built from 13 residues. The CDR3 loop reads CASRQDYNSPLHF. The CDR3 region has the DNA TGCGCCAGCAGACAAGACTATAATTCACCCCTCCACTTT.

To note about this clone: Additional DNA sequences in this sample encode the identical CDR3. The V and J genes are TRBV7-2 and TRBJ2-7; D unclear. The germline CDR1 and CDR2 sequences are SGHTA and FQGNSA. V lost 0 bases, J lost 2 bases, and 8 bases lay in between. The CDR3 extends over 14 amino acids. The CDR3 nucleotides read TGTGCCAGCAGCTTAGCCACGGGTACCTACGAGCAGTACTTC. This translates into CASSLATGTYEQYF.

The chain combines TRBV5-4 with TRBJ2-7; D unresolved. Per germline, CDR1 SGHNT and CDR2 YYREEE (reference sequence). V was pared by 0 bases and J by 0 bases, with 10 bases between. The CDR3 is 15 amino acids. The CDR3 DNA follows: TGTGCCAGCAGCTTGGGAAGAAGCAGCTCCTACGAGCAGTACTTC. Amino acids: CASSLGRSSSYEQYF. Full variable domain (rest looked up from reference TRBV5-4 and TRBJ2-7): ETGVTQSPTHLIKTRGQQVTLRCSSQSGHNTVSWYQQALGQGPQFIFQYYREEENGRGNFPPRFSGLQFPNYSSELNVNALELDDSALYLCASSLGRSSSYEQYFGPGTRLTVT.

The rearrangement links TRBV2 to TRBJ2-2; 10 bases map to TRBD1. V shed 4 bases, J shed 4 bases, and the junction held 3 bases outside the gene matches. The CDR3 is 15 residues long. Germline V CDR1 and CDR2: SNHLY, FYNNEI. This CDR3 is CASSAWTGGTGELFF. Written as DNA, the CDR3 is TGTGCCAGCAGTGCCTGGACAGGGGGCACCGGGGAGCTGTTTTTT.

This clone was observed once. The rearrangement joins TRBV7-9 to TRBJ2-1, with 9 bases matching TRBD1. The CDR3 contains 15 residues. Germline V lookup: CDR1 SEHNR, CDR2 FQNEAQ (reference sequence). The V segment lost 0 bases and the J segment 6 bases; nucleotides outside the gene matches: 3. CDR3 in amino acids: CASSLAGTGFNEQFF. The DNA of the CDR3 is TGTGCCAGCAGCTTAGCCGGGACAGGGTTCAATGAGCAGTTCTTC.

CDR3 region: CASAGTGSNYGYTF. Here the CDR3 DNA reads TGCGCCAGCGCGGGGACAGGGTCTAACTATGGCTACACCTTC. The chain couples TRBV5-1 to TRBJ1-2, with 9 bases that match TRBD1. With V trimmed by 7 bases and J by 0 bases, 4 bases remained unmatched. CDR1 and CDR2 from the germline V gene are SGHRS and YFSETQ. The CDR3 has 14 amino acids.

Concerning this clone itself: Its ends do not fully match the called genes, so a read error is possible. The J gene is TRBJ2-7, the V gene TRBV5-5, with D possibly TRBD1 on 6 matching bases. The CDR3 is 13 amino acids. Germline CDR1 is SGHKS and CDR2 is YYEKEE (reference sequence). As DNA, the CDR3 is TGTGCCAGCCGAAAGACAGGCTCCTGCGAGCAGTACTTC. It codes for CASRKTGSCEQYF.

V usage is TRBV2 and J usage is TRBJ1-2; the D is unclear. CDR1 and CDR2 (germline): SNHLY, FYNNEI. The CDR3 covers 13 residues. Trimming removed 5 bases from V and 5 bases from J, with 12 bases in between. CDR3 amino acids: CASSRPGTYGYTF. The CDR3 DNA reads as TGTGCCAGCAGTCGGCCCGGAACTTATGGCTACACCTTC.

The V call is TRBV5-6, the J call TRBJ1-3; D is ambiguous. Germline loops: CDR1 SGHDT, CDR2 YYEEEE. CDR3 length equals 15 residues. The V and J ends lost 0 bases and 4 bases respectively, with 11 bases between them. CDR3 region: CASSLGQLGGNTIYF. DNA for the CDR3: TGTGCCAGCAGCTTGGGGCAGCTAGGAGGAAACACCATATATTTT.

V gene TRBV5-4 combines with J gene TRBJ2-1, with TRBD1 as a possible D gene (6 bases). CDR3 length equals 18 residues. Germline CDR1 is SGHNT and CDR2 is YYREEE (reference sequence). V dropped 0 bases and J dropped 2 bases, with 18 bases sitting between them. The CDR3 DNA follows: TGTGCCAGCAGCTTGGATGGGGGCGGGCCCGCGGCCTACAATGAGCAGTTCTTC. Amino acid sequence: CASSLDGGGPAAYNEQFF.

The chain links TRBV10-3 to TRBJ2-2; 9 bases are a match to TRBD1. There are 18 residues in the CDR3. Germline V CDR1 and CDR2: ENHRY, SYGVKD. V dropped 10 bases and J dropped 6; count of bases not matched to a gene: 21. The CDR3 DNA follows: TGTGCCAGCACCCCGGGGACAGGGCCCCCCTTTAAGGCCGGGGAGCTGTTTTTT. Translated, it gives CASTPGTGPPFKAGELFF.

In regard to this clone: Other nucleotide sequences from this sample produce the same CDR3. V gene TRBV30 combines with J gene TRBJ1-1; TRBD1 might be the D (5 bases). Trimming pared 2 bases from V and 3 bases from J, leaving 10 bases between. The CDR3 extends over 13 amino acids. Germline V gene sequence: CDR1 GTSNPN, CDR2 SVGIG (reference sequence). The CDR3 coding sequence is TGTGCCTGGAGTCCGCTGGGGGACACTGAAGCTTTCTTT. The encoded protein is CAWSPLGDTEAFF.

The chain combines TRBV29-1 with TRBJ1-1; possible D gene TRBD1, 5 bases. This CDR3 is built from 13 residues. Germline lookup yields CDR1 SQVTM and CDR2 ANQGSEA. Trimming stripped 0 bases from V and 7 bases from J, with 12 bases between. CDR3 amino acids: CSVEDLGAGEAFF. As DNA, the CDR3 is TGCAGCGTTGAAGATCTCGGGGCGGGTGAAGCTTTCTTT.

This chain uses TRBV5-1 with TRBJ2-6, with D unresolved. Germline loops: CDR1 SGHRS, CDR2 YFSETQ. V lost 1 base, J lost 0 bases, and 8 bases lay in between. The CDR3 consists of 16 residues. The CDR3 DNA sequence: TGCGCCAGCAGCTTGTCCGTATCCTCTGGGGCCAACGTCCTGACTTTC. It specifies CASSLSVSSGANVLTF. The variable domain in full, with the rest retrieved from reference TRBV5-1 and TRBJ2-6, is KAGVTQTPRYLIKTRGQQVTLSCSPISGHRSVSWYQQTPGQGLQFLFEYFSETQRNKGNFPGRFSGRQFSNSRSEMNVSTLELGDSALYLCASSLSVSSGANVLTFGAGSRLTVL.